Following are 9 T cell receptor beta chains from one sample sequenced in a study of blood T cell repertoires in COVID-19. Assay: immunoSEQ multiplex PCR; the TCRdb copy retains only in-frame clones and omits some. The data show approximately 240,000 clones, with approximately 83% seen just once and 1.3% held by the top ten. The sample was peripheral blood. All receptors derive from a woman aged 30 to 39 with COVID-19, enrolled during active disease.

This chain's CDR3 is CAIRLTGGTDEAFF. CDR3 DNA: TGTGCCATCAGGTTGACAGGGGGAACAGATGAAGCTTTCTTT. The chain carries TRBV10-3 and TRBJ1-1; 9 nucleotides align to TRBD1. V lost 6 bases to trimming and J lost 7 bases; unmatched junction nucleotides: 9. Germline V gene sequence: CDR1 ENHRY, CDR2 SYGVKD. The CDR3 is made up of 14 amino acids.

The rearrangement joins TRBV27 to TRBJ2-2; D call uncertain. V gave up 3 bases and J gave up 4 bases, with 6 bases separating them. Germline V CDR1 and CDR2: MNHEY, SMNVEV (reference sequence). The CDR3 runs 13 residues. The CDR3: CASSFYGTGELFF. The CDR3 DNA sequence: TGTGCCAGCAGTTTTTACGGCACCGGGGAGCTGTTTTTT.

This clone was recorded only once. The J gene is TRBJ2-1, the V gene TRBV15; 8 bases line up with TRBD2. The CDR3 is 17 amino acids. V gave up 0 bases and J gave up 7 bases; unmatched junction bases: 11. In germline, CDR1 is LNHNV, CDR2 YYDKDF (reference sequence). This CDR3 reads CATSRDRAGVSRNEQFF. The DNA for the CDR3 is TGTGCCACCAGCAGAGATCGAGCGGGAGTGTCTAGGAATGAGCAGTTCTTC. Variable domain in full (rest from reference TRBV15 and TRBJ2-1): DAMVIQNPRYQVTQFGKPVTLSCSQTLNHNVMYWYQQKSSQAPKLLFHYYDKDFNNEADTPDNFQSRRPNTSFCFLDIRSPGLGDTAMYLCATSRDRAGVSRNEQFFGPGTRLTVL.

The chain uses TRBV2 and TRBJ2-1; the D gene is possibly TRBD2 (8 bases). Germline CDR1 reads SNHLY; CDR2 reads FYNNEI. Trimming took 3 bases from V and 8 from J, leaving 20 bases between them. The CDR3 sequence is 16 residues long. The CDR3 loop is CASSEIGSGGGHEQFF. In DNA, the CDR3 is TGTGCCAGCAGTGAGATCGGCTCGGGAGGGGGCCATGAGCAGTTCTTC.

CDR3 sequence: CASSPGLAETQYF. The CDR3 coding sequence is TGTGCCAGCAGTCCGGGACTCGCAGAGACCCAGTACTTC. The chain carries TRBV27 and TRBJ2-5; tentative D call: TRBD2 (6 bases). V gave up 5 bases and J gave up 4 bases, with 11 bases separating them. The CDR3 totals 13 residues. Germline V CDR1 and CDR2: MNHEY, SMNVEV (reference sequence).

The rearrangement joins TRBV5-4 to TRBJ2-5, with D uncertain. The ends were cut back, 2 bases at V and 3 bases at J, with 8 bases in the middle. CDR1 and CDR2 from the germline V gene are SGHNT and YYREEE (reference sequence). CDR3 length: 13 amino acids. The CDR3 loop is CASSLWAEETQYF. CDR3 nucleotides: TGTGCCAGCAGCTTATGGGCAGAAGAGACCCAGTACTTC.

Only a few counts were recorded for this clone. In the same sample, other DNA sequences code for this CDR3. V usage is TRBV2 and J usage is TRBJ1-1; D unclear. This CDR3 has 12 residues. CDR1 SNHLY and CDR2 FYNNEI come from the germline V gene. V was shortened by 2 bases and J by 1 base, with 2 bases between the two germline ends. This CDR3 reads CASSEQNTEAFF. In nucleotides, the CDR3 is TGTGCCAGCAGTGAACAGAACACTGAAGCTTTCTTT.

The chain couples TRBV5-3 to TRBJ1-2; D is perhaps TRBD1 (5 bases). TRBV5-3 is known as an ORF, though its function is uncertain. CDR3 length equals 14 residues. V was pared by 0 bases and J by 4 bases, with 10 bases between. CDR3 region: CARSLVRASYGYTF. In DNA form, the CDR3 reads TGTGCCAGAAGCTTGGTCAGGGCCTCCTATGGCTACACCTTC.

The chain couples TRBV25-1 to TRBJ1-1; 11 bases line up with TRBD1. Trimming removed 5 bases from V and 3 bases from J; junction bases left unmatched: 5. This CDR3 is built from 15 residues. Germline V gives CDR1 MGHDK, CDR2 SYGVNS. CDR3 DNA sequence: TGTGCCAGCAGTAAACCGGGACAGGGGGACACTGAAGCTTTCTTT. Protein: CASSKPGQGDTEAFF.